This T cell receptor beta chain comes out of a study of OX40 agonist ivuxolimab in advanced cancers. Between the trimmed V and J ends, which lost 6 bases and 1 base, there was a span of 15 bases. Germline CDR1 is MNHEY and CDR2 is SVGAGI. This CDR3 has 15 amino acids. Repertoires were generated with immunoSEQ multiplex PCR, while TCRdb's copy carries only in-frame clones and drops some. The table shows approximately 84,000 clones, with 89% occurring only once. This clone was counted a single time. This sequence was found in an adult with an advanced solid tumor such as melanoma, head and neck, liver or kidney cancer. The chain recombines TRBV6-5 with TRBJ1-1; D gene unclear. The sample in question was CD4+ or CD8+ T cells sorted from blood, obtained in a trial of the OX40 agonist ivuxolimab. As DNA, the CDR3 is TGTGCCAGCAGCCGGATGCGGACGGGGAACACTGAAGCTTTCTTT. Protein: CASSRMRTGNTEAFF.